This T cell receptor (beta chain) comes out of a study of T cells after yellow fever vaccination. Study summary: Preparation used SMART-Seq v4 Ultra Low Input for the low-cell-number fractions.

TCRdb re-called the 5' RACE reads through MiXCR, storing one row per CDR3 protein. The table includes 300,000 to 350,000 distinct CDR3 sequences, 3.5% to 4.5% detected once. Looked up from germline, CDR1 is SGHTA and CDR2 is FQGNSA. The V end lost 2 bases, the J end lost 7 bases, and 12 bases lay between the germline ends. The CDR3 loop spans 14 amino acids. In this sample, this clonotype turned up many times. The gene calls are TRBV7-2 and TRBJ1-5; no clear D gene. The sample in question was PBMCs, obtained 15 days after the yellow fever booster vaccination. The sequence came from a man aged 18 to 29 who received the YFV17D yellow fever vaccine. CDR3 nucleotides: TGTGCCAGCAGCTTAAGGGTTCAGGAACAGCCCCAGCATTTT. This encodes CASSLRVQEQPQHF.